The 9 T cell receptor beta chains below come from one sample, sequenced in a study of blood T cell repertoires in COVID-19. Sequenced by immunoSEQ multiplex PCR; TCRdb stores in-frame clones only, minus some. In the table there are roughly 260,000 clones, around nine tenths of which are singletons. Sequenced material: peripheral blood. The receptor source for this set is a man aged 40-49 years who had recovered from COVID-19.

The genes are TRBV3-1 (or the pseudogene TRBV3-2) and TRBJ2-7; D perhaps matches TRBD1 (6 bases). In germline, CDR1 is LGHDT, CDR2 YNNKEL (reference sequence). With 1 base removed from V and 2 bases from J, the gap between germline ends came to 9 bases. The CDR3 runs 14 residues. This CDR3 reads CASSQAGAAYEQYF. In nucleotides, the CDR3 is TGTGCCAGCAGCCAAGCAGGGGCAGCCTACGAGCAGTACTTC.

The chain is built from TRBV15 and TRBJ1-6, with 12 bases fitting TRBD1. The germline gives CDR1 LNHNV, CDR2 YYDKDF (reference sequence). This CDR3 has 16 residues. Trimming removed 4 bases from V and 7 bases from J; junction bases left unmatched: 5. This chain's CDR3 is CATSTGQGARNSPLHF. The CDR3 coding sequence is TGTGCCACCAGCACGGGACAGGGGGCTCGAAATTCACCCCTCCACTTT. The full variable domain, its missing parts supplied by reference TRBV15 and TRBJ1-6, is DAMVIQNPRYQVTQFGKPVTLSCSQTLNHNVMYWYQQKSSQAPKLLFHYYDKDFNNEADTPDNFQSRRPNTSFCFLDIRSPGLGDTAMYLCATSTGQGARNSPLHFGNGTRLTVT.

The chain uses TRBV7-2 and TRBJ1-4, with TRBD1 matching over 8 bases. J lost 8 bases, V lost 5 bases, and 7 bases had no gene match. The CDR3 loop spans 14 amino acids. Germline V CDR1 and CDR2: SGHTA, FQGNSA. The CDR3 DNA sequence: TGTGCCAGCAGCCGTGGACAGGGTGGGGAAAAACTGTTTTTT. Translated: CASSRGQGGEKLFF. Drawing the rest from reference TRBV7-2 and TRBJ1-4, the complete variable domain is GAGVSQSPSNKVTEKGKDVELRCDPISGHTALYWYRQSLGQGLEFLIYFQGNSAPDKSGLPSDRFSAERTGGSVSTLTIQRTQQEDSAVYLCASSRGQGGEKLFFGSGTQLSVL.

The gene calls are TRBV9 and TRBJ2-7; TRBD2 is a possible D gene (6 bases). The V end lost 0 bases, the J end lost 6 bases, and 13 bases lay between the germline ends. Germline assignment: CDR1 SGDLS and CDR2 YYNGEE. This CDR3 is 14 amino acids long. The CDR3 sequence: CASSVGSFGSEQYF. The CDR3 bases are TGTGCCAGCAGCGTAGGCTCGTTCGGGAGCGAGCAGTACTTC.

CDR3 sequence reads: CASSYWDRVGEQYF. For the CDR3, the DNA is TGTGCCAGCAGTTACTGGGACAGGGTAGGCGAGCAGTACTTC. V usage is TRBV6-5 and J usage is TRBJ2-7, with TRBD1 matching over 9 bases. Per germline, CDR1 MNHEY and CDR2 SVGAGI. CDR3 length: 14 amino acids. J was trimmed by 6 bases and V by 1 base; bases with no gene match: 4.

The chain carries TRBV10-3 and TRBJ2-5, with TRBD1 identical over 7 bases. The length of the CDR3 is 13 residues. Per the germline V gene, CDR1 is ENHRY and CDR2 is SYGVKD. The V gene end was trimmed by 3 bases and the J gene end by 5 bases; junction bases not matched to a gene: 3. The chain's CDR3 is CAISDVRGETQYF. The DNA for the CDR3 is TGTGCCATCAGTGATGTCAGGGGGGAGACCCAGTACTTC.

The chain has TRBV7-2 and TRBJ1-2; the D is unclear. The ends were cut back, 5 bases at V and 4 bases at J, with 17 bases in the middle. The CDR3 runs to 15 residues. CDR1 is SGHTA and CDR2 is FQGNSA in the germline V gene. The CDR3 DNA is TGTGCCAGCAGCCTATTTGAAAGACTAGGCTATGGCTACACCTTC. This translates into CASSLFERLGYGYTF.

The chain couples TRBV5-8 to TRBJ2-1; 7 bases are shared with TRBD2. Trimming cost V 3 bases and J 5 bases; bases outside gene matches: 8. Germline CDR1 SGHTS, CDR2 YDEGEE. CDR3 size: 15 residues. As DNA, the CDR3 is TGTGCCAGCAGCTCTTGGGGCGGGAGCAACAATGAGCAGTTCTTC. It codes for CASSSWGGSNNEQFF.

The chain is built from TRBV27 and TRBJ1-2; D unresolved. Germline V lookup: CDR1 MNHEY, CDR2 SMNVEV (reference sequence). The CDR3 length is 14 residues. Trimming removed 5 bases from V and 7 bases from J, with 17 bases in between. The CDR3 reads CASSQGGPGGGYTF. The CDR3 coding sequence is TGTGCCAGCAGTCAAGGTGGGCCCGGAGGTGGCTACACCTTC.